A selection of T cell receptor beta chains follows, all from one sample in a study of blood T cell repertoires in COVID-19. This table comes from immunoSEQ multiplex PCR, and its TCRdb copy is limited to in-frame clones, with some not included. The data show 150,000 to 200,000 clones, with approximately 83% seen just once and 10% to 15% held by the top ten. Input material: peripheral blood. The receptors here all came from a man between 65 and 85 years old who had recovered from COVID-19. Each CDR3 is given with its conserved first and last residue. A D gene is named only where the DNA matches it firmly. The size of a clone is reported for some rows only, either as once, few or many, or as a class for expanded clones.

cdr3_nt: TGCGCCAGCAGCCCACTACCAGCAGCGGGAGGGAGCAATGAGCAGTTCTTC
cdr3_aa: CASSPLPAAGGSNEQFF
cdr3_length: 17
clone_size: .
d_call: TRBD2
j_call: TRBJ2-1
v_call: TRBV5-1

cdr3_nt: TGTGCCAGCAGCTTAGATCCAGGGGTGAACACCGGGGAGCTGTTTTTT
cdr3_aa: CASSLDPGVNTGELFF
cdr3_length: 16
clone_size: many
d_call: .
j_call: TRBJ2-2
v_call: TRBV7-2

cdr3_nt: TGTGCCTACCCTATTCGCACAGATACGCAGTATTTT
cdr3_aa: CAYPIRTDTQYF
cdr3_length: 12
clone_size: .
d_call: .
j_call: TRBJ2-3
v_call: TRBV7-9

cdr3_nt: TGCGCCAGCAGCTTGGGCGGGAGCGGTCCAGAGACCCAGTACTTC
cdr3_aa: CASSLGGSGPETQYF
cdr3_length: 15
clone_size: .
d_call: TRBD2
j_call: TRBJ2-5
v_call: TRBV5-1

cdr3_nt: TGTGCCAGCAGCGCGACCGACAGGGGTGGAAACACCGGGGAGCTGTTTTTT
cdr3_aa: CASSATDRGGNTGELFF
cdr3_length: 17
clone_size: .
d_call: TRBD1
j_call: TRBJ2-2
v_call: TRBV5-6

cdr3_nt: TGTGCCTGGAGTGTAGGCCAGGGGGGCGAGCAGTACTTC
cdr3_aa: CAWSVGQGGEQYF
cdr3_length: 13
clone_size: .
d_call: .
j_call: TRBJ2-7
v_call: TRBV30

cdr3_nt: TGTGCCAGTAGTCCCCGGGGACATAATGTCTACGAGCAGTACTTC
cdr3_aa: CASSPRGHNVYEQYF
cdr3_length: 15
clone_size: .
d_call: .
j_call: TRBJ2-7
v_call: TRBV19

cdr3_nt: TGTGCCAGCTCACGGGAGGAGGTTTCGACAGATACGCAGTATTTT
cdr3_aa: CASSREEVSTDTQYF
cdr3_length: 15
clone_size: once
d_call: .
j_call: TRBJ2-3
v_call: TRBV18

cdr3_nt: TGCGCCAGCAGTGAGTCAGAGCTAGCCAAAAACATTCAGTACTTC
cdr3_aa: CASSESELAKNIQYF
cdr3_length: 15
clone_size: .
d_call: .
j_call: TRBJ2-4
v_call: TRBV10-2

cdr3_nt: TGTGCCAGCAGTTGGCCCGGGGAGCTGTTTTTT
cdr3_aa: CASSWPGELFF
cdr3_length: 11
clone_size: .
d_call: .
j_call: TRBJ2-2
v_call: TRBV28

cdr3_nt: TGTGCCAGCAGCCGTCTGGACGGGAGAGGCACAGATACGCAGTATTTT
cdr3_aa: CASSRLDGRGTDTQYF
cdr3_length: 16
clone_size: .
d_call: .
j_call: TRBJ2-3
v_call: TRBV3-1/TRBV3-2

cdr3_nt: TGTGCCAGCAGCCAATCCGGGACAGGCTACGAGCAGTACTTC
cdr3_aa: CASSQSGTGYEQYF
cdr3_length: 14
clone_size: .
d_call: TRBD1
j_call: TRBJ2-7
v_call: TRBV4-2

cdr3_nt: TGTGCCAGCAGCCTTCGTGGAGGGCTATATGAAAAACTGTTTTTT
cdr3_aa: CASSLRGGLYEKLFF
cdr3_length: 15
clone_size: .
d_call: .
j_call: TRBJ1-4
v_call: TRBV7-8

cdr3_nt: TGTGCCAGCAGTGATAGAGGGCATGGGTACTACGAGCAGTACTTC
cdr3_aa: CASSDRGHGYYEQYF
cdr3_length: 15
clone_size: .
d_call: .
j_call: TRBJ2-7
v_call: TRBV6-1

cdr3_nt: TGTGCTAGCGCCCAGGGTAATAACGGGGAGCTGTTTTTT
cdr3_aa: CASAQGNNGELFF
cdr3_length: 13
clone_size: few
d_call: .
j_call: TRBJ2-2
v_call: TRBV7-7

cdr3_nt: TGTGCCAGCAGTACGGATCGGACAGCTTATTCACCCCTCCACTTT
cdr3_aa: CASSTDRTAYSPLHF
cdr3_length: 15
clone_size: few
d_call: .
j_call: TRBJ1-6
v_call: TRBV4-2

cdr3_nt: TGTGCCAGCTCGACTAGTCCTCAGGGAGATACGCAGTATTTT
cdr3_aa: CASSTSPQGDTQYF
cdr3_length: 14
clone_size: .
d_call: .
j_call: TRBJ2-3
v_call: TRBV2

cdr3_nt: TGTGCCTGGAGTGTATGGGGGGACGGCTACACCTTC
cdr3_aa: CAWSVWGDGYTF
cdr3_length: 12
clone_size: few
d_call: .
j_call: TRBJ1-2
v_call: TRBV30

cdr3_nt: TGTGCCAGCACGCCCCCGGGACTAGCCGCCAATGAGCAGTTCTTC
cdr3_aa: CASTPPGLAANEQFF
cdr3_length: 15
clone_size: .
d_call: TRBD2
j_call: TRBJ2-1
v_call: TRBV28

cdr3_nt: TGTGCCAGCAGCCAAGACCAGGGGTCATACACTGAAGCTTTCTTT
cdr3_aa: CASSQDQGSYTEAFF
cdr3_length: 15
clone_size: .
d_call: .
j_call: TRBJ1-1
v_call: TRBV14

cdr3_nt: TGTGCCAGTAGTTTCGGGACAGGGGGCTACGAGCAGTACTTC
cdr3_aa: CASSFGTGGYEQYF
cdr3_length: 14
clone_size: once
d_call: TRBD1
j_call: TRBJ2-7
v_call: TRBV19

cdr3_nt: TGTGCCAGCAGTGAGCACAGAAATACGCAGTATTTT
cdr3_aa: CASSEHRNTQYF
cdr3_length: 12
clone_size: .
d_call: .
j_call: TRBJ2-3
v_call: TRBV2

cdr3_nt: TGTGCCAGCAGGCCGGTGGCAGGGAGGGTGGAGACCCAGTACTTC
cdr3_aa: CASRPVAGRVETQYF
cdr3_length: 15
clone_size: .
d_call: TRBD2
j_call: TRBJ2-5
v_call: TRBV6-5

cdr3_nt: TGTGCCAGCAGCCCGGCGGGAGGGAACACTGAAGCTTTCTTT
cdr3_aa: CASSPAGGNTEAFF
cdr3_length: 14
clone_size: few
d_call: .
j_call: TRBJ1-1
v_call: TRBV5-4

cdr3_nt: TGTGCCAGCAGTCCCCAGCGCGGGAGGGCTAACGGGGAGCTGTTTTTT
cdr3_aa: CASSPQRGRANGELFF
cdr3_length: 16
clone_size: .
d_call: TRBD2
j_call: TRBJ2-2
v_call: TRBV27

cdr3_nt: TGTGCCAGTAGTATAGACGTTTCGAACACCGGGGAGCTGTTTTTT
cdr3_aa: CASSIDVSNTGELFF
cdr3_length: 15
clone_size: .
d_call: .
j_call: TRBJ2-2
v_call: TRBV19

cdr3_nt: TGCAGCGTAGGGGGCCTAGATAGCAATCAGCCCCAGCATTTT
cdr3_aa: CSVGGLDSNQPQHF
cdr3_length: 14
clone_size: .
d_call: TRBD1
j_call: TRBJ1-5
v_call: TRBV29-1

cdr3_nt: TGTGCCATCAGCCCGGGACTAGCACTCAATGAGCAGTTCTTC
cdr3_aa: CAISPGLALNEQFF
cdr3_length: 14
clone_size: few
d_call: TRBD2
j_call: TRBJ2-1
v_call: TRBV10-3

cdr3_nt: TGTGCCAGCAGTGAATGGAGTGGAGGAGATGATGAAAAACTGTTTTTT
cdr3_aa: CASSEWSGGDDEKLFF
cdr3_length: 16
clone_size: .
d_call: .
j_call: TRBJ1-4
v_call: TRBV25-1

cdr3_nt: TGTGCCAGCAGCCGGGACAGATTGAACACTGAAGCTTTCTTT
cdr3_aa: CASSRDRLNTEAFF
cdr3_length: 14
clone_size: .
d_call: TRBD1
j_call: TRBJ1-1
v_call: TRBV5-6

cdr3_nt: TGCAGCGTTGAACAATCGGGGGGGAGTACAGATACGCAGTATTTT
cdr3_aa: CSVEQSGGSTDTQYF
cdr3_length: 15
clone_size: .
d_call: TRBD2
j_call: TRBJ2-3
v_call: TRBV29-1

cdr3_nt: TGTGCCAGCAGCTTAGGAGCGGGAGGGCTTAATGAGCAGTTCTTC
cdr3_aa: CASSLGAGGLNEQFF
cdr3_length: 15
clone_size: .
d_call: TRBD2
j_call: TRBJ2-1
v_call: TRBV7-3

cdr3_nt: TGTGCCAGCAGCCAAGACACGGGGTCTGGGAACTACGAGCAGTACTTC
cdr3_aa: CASSQDTGSGNYEQYF
cdr3_length: 16
clone_size: .
d_call: .
j_call: TRBJ2-7
v_call: TRBV3-1/TRBV3-2

cdr3_nt: TGTGCCACCAGTGATTCGAGTAGCCAGCATACCGGGGAGCTGTTTTTT
cdr3_aa: CATSDSSSQHTGELFF
cdr3_length: 16
clone_size: .
d_call: .
j_call: TRBJ2-2
v_call: TRBV24-1

cdr3_nt: TGTGCCATCACTCTCTGGGGCGGGACTAGCAACCACGAGCAGTACTTC
cdr3_aa: CAITLWGGTSNHEQYF
cdr3_length: 16
clone_size: .
d_call: TRBD2
j_call: TRBJ2-7
v_call: TRBV2

cdr3_nt: TGTGCCATCAGTGAACGTACTAGCACAGATACGCAGTATTTT
cdr3_aa: CAISERTSTDTQYF
cdr3_length: 14
clone_size: .
d_call: .
j_call: TRBJ2-3
v_call: TRBV10-3

cdr3_nt: TGTGCCAGCAGCTCCCCCAGAGTGGGACTAGACGGTGGCGGGGAGCTGTTTTTT
cdr3_aa: CASSSPRVGLDGGGELFF
cdr3_length: 18
clone_size: .
d_call: TRBD2
j_call: TRBJ2-2
v_call: TRBV7-9

cdr3_nt: TGTGCCAGCAGTTGGAGGACAGGGGGTCTTCGCACTGAAGCTTTCTTT
cdr3_aa: CASSWRTGGLRTEAFF
cdr3_length: 16
clone_size: .
d_call: TRBD1
j_call: TRBJ1-1
v_call: TRBV6-2/TRBV6-3

cdr3_nt: TGTGCCAGCAGGGCCGGGACAGGACCCTACGAGCAGTACTTC
cdr3_aa: CASRAGTGPYEQYF
cdr3_length: 14
clone_size: .
d_call: TRBD1
j_call: TRBJ2-7
v_call: TRBV7-9

cdr3_nt: TGCGCCAGCAGCCTTACGACAGGGGTAGCAGAGACCCAGTACTTC
cdr3_aa: CASSLTTGVAETQYF
cdr3_length: 15
clone_size: .
d_call: TRBD1
j_call: TRBJ2-5
v_call: TRBV4-1

cdr3_nt: TGTGCCATCACCGGACAGGGGGATAACTATGGCTACACCTTC
cdr3_aa: CAITGQGDNYGYTF
cdr3_length: 14
clone_size: .
d_call: TRBD1
j_call: TRBJ1-2
v_call: TRBV6-6

cdr3_nt: TGCGCCAGCAGCTTGGACGGGACTAGCACAGATACGCAGTATTTT
cdr3_aa: CASSLDGTSTDTQYF
cdr3_length: 15
clone_size: .
d_call: .
j_call: TRBJ2-3
v_call: TRBV5-1

cdr3_nt: TGTGCCAGCAGCTTGTACCCTACCAACAATGAGCAGTTCTTC
cdr3_aa: CASSLYPTNNEQFF
cdr3_length: 14
clone_size: .
d_call: .
j_call: TRBJ2-1
v_call: TRBV7-9

cdr3_nt: TGTGCCAGTAGTTCAGGGGTTAGCGCCAACTACGAGCAGTACTTC
cdr3_aa: CASSSGVSANYEQYF
cdr3_length: 15
clone_size: .
d_call: .
j_call: TRBJ2-7
v_call: TRBV19

cdr3_nt: TGTGCCAGCAACGAGGGGACTAGAGTAAGCTACGAGCAGTACTTC
cdr3_aa: CASNEGTRVSYEQYF
cdr3_length: 15
clone_size: .
d_call: TRBD2
j_call: TRBJ2-7
v_call: TRBV28

cdr3_nt: TGTGCCAGCAGCCGGGCTGGCGGGAGGGGCGGGGAGACCCAGTACTTC
cdr3_aa: CASSRAGGRGGETQYF
cdr3_length: 16
clone_size: .
d_call: TRBD2
j_call: TRBJ2-5
v_call: TRBV7-2

cdr3_nt: TGTGCCAGCAGCTTGGGGACTAGCGGTACCACAGATACGCAGTATTTT
cdr3_aa: CASSLGTSGTTDTQYF
cdr3_length: 16
clone_size: .
d_call: TRBD2
j_call: TRBJ2-3
v_call: TRBV5-8

cdr3_nt: TGCAGCGTTTCGGGGAGTGGGAACACTGAAGCTTTCTTT
cdr3_aa: CSVSGSGNTEAFF
cdr3_length: 13
clone_size: .
d_call: .
j_call: TRBJ1-1
v_call: TRBV29-1

cdr3_nt: TGTGCCAGCAGCTCGAGACTAGCGGGAGAGCCAGATACGCAGTATTTT
cdr3_aa: CASSSRLAGEPDTQYF
cdr3_length: 16
clone_size: .
d_call: TRBD2
j_call: TRBJ2-3
v_call: TRBV13

cdr3_nt: TGCGCCAGCAGCTTGGCCGGACAGGGGAGCGCAGATACGCAGTATTTT
cdr3_aa: CASSLAGQGSADTQYF
cdr3_length: 16
clone_size: .
d_call: TRBD1
j_call: TRBJ2-3
v_call: TRBV5-1

cdr3_nt: TGCGCCAGCAGCTCCCCTCCAGCGGGATTGACAGATACGCAGTATTTT
cdr3_aa: CASSSPPAGLTDTQYF
cdr3_length: 16
clone_size: few
d_call: TRBD2
j_call: TRBJ2-3
v_call: TRBV5-1

cdr3_nt: TGTGCCACCAGCAGCGCCGGGACTAGCGACGCGCCGAGCACAGATACGCAGTATTTT
cdr3_aa: CATSSAGTSDAPSTDTQYF
cdr3_length: 19
clone_size: .
d_call: TRBD2
j_call: TRBJ2-3
v_call: TRBV15

cdr3_nt: TGTGCCAGCAGCCTCCGGACTAGCGGAGGCGGGGAGACCCAGTACTTC
cdr3_aa: CASSLRTSGGGETQYF
cdr3_length: 16
clone_size: .
d_call: TRBD2
j_call: TRBJ2-5
v_call: TRBV5-4

cdr3_nt: TGTGCCAGCAGCTCTCTGCCCGGGACAGGGAGGACTGAAGCTTTCTTT
cdr3_aa: CASSSLPGTGRTEAFF
cdr3_length: 16
clone_size: .
d_call: TRBD1
j_call: TRBJ1-1
v_call: TRBV6-2/TRBV6-3